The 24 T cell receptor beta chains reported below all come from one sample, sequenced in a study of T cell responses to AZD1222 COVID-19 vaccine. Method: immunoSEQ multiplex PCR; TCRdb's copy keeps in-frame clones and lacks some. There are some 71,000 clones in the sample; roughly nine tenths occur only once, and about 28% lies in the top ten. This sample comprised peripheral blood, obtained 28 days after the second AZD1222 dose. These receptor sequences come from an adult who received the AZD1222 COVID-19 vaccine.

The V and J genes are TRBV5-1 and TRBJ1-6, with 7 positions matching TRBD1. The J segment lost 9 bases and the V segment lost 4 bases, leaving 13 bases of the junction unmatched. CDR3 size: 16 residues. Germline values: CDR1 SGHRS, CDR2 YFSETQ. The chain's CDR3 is CASSLAGGRFGSPLHF. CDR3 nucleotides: TGCGCCAGCAGCCTCGCAGGGGGGCGGTTCGGTTCACCCCTCCACTTT.

The CDR3 nucleotides are TGTGCCAGCAGTCTCAGGGCCAACACTGAAGCTTTCTTT. Its translation is CASSLRANTEAFF. V usage is TRBV7-7 and J usage is TRBJ1-1; possibly TRBD1 for D (5 bases). V lost 6 bases and J 2 bases, leaving 10 bases between the germline ends. CDR3 length: 13 amino acids. Germline CDR1 and CDR2: SSHAT and FNYEAQ (reference sequence).

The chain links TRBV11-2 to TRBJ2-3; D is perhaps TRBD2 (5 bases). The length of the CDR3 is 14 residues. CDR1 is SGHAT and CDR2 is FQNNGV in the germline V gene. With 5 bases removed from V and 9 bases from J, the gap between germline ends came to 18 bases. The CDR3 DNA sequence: TGTGCCAGCAGCGCAACCATAGTTAGCGAAACGCAGTATTTT. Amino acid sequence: CASSATIVSETQYF.

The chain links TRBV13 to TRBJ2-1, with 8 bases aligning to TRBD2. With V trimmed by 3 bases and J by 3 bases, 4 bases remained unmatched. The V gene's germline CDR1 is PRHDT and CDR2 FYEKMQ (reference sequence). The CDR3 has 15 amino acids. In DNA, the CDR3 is TGTGCCAGCAGCTTGGCGGGGGGCAGCTACAATGAGCAGTTCTTC. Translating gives CASSLAGGSYNEQFF.

The CDR3: CASSQDPSGSGNEQFF. The CDR3 DNA follows: TGTGCCAGCAGCCAAGATCCTAGCGGGAGCGGCAATGAGCAGTTCTTC. The chain combines TRBV4-2 with TRBJ2-1; 10 bases map to TRBD2. V dropped 0 bases and J dropped 6; count of bases not matched to a gene: 5. Per the germline V gene, CDR1 is LGHNA and CDR2 is YNFKEQ. This CDR3 spans 16 amino acids.

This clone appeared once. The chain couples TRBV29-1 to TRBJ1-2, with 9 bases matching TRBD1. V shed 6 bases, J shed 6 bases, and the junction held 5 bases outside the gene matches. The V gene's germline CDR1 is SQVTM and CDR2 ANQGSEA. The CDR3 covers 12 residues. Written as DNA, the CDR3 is TGCAGCGTCGCTGGACAGGGGAATGGCTACACCTTC. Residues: CSVAGQGNGYTF.

The CDR3 DNA follows: TGTGCCAGCAGCTTGTCAGGGATCGGGCCATACGAGCAGTACTTC. Translating gives CASSLSGIGPYEQYF. V and J are TRBV5-8 and TRBJ2-7; maybe TRBD1 (5 bases). In germline, CDR1 is SGHTS, CDR2 YDEGEE. This CDR3 has 15 amino acids. Trimming stripped 1 base from V and 4 bases from J, with 15 bases between.

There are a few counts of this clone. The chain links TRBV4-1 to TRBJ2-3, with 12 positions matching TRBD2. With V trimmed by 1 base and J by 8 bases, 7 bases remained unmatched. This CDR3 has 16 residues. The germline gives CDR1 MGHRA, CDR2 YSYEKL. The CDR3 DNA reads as TGCGCCAGCAGCCAAGTTCCCCTAGCGGGAGGGCCTACGCAGTATTTT. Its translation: CASSQVPLAGGPTQYF.

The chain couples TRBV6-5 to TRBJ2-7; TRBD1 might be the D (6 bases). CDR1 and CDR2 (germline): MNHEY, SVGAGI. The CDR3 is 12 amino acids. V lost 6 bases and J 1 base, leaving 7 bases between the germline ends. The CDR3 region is CASRRGSYEQYF. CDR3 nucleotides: TGTGCCAGCAGAAGGGGGTCCTACGAGCAGTACTTC.

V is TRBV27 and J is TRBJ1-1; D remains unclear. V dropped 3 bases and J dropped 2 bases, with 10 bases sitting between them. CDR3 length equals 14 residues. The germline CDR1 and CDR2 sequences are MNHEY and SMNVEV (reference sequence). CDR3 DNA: TGTGCCAGCAGTTTGGGCAGATCAAACACTGAAGCTTTCTTT. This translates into CASSLGRSNTEAFF.

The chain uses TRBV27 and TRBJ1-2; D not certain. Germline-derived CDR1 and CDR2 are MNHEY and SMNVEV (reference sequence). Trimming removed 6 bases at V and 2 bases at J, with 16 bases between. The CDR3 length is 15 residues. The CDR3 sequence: CASSPRRTANYGYTF. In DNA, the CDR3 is TGTGCCAGCAGCCCTCGCCGGACGGCGAACTATGGCTACACCTTC.

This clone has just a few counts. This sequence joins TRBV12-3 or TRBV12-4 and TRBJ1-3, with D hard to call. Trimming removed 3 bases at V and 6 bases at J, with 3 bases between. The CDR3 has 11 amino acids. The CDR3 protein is CASSLINTIYF. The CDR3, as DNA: TGTGCCAGCAGTTTGATAAACACCATATATTTT.

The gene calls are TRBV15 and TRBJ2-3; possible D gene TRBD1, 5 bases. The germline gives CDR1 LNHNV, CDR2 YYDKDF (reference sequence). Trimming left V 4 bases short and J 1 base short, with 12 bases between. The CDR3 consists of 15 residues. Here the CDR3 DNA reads TGTGCCACCAGCACAGAAAACAGGCGCACAGATACGCAGTATTTT. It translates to CATSTENRRTDTQYF.

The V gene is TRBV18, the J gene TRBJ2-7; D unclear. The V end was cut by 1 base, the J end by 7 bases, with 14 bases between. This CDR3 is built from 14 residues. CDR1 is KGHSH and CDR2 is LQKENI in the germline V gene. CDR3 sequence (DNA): TGTGCCAGCTCACCACAGGGAAGGGTGGGAGAGCAGTACTTC. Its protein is CASSPQGRVGEQYF.

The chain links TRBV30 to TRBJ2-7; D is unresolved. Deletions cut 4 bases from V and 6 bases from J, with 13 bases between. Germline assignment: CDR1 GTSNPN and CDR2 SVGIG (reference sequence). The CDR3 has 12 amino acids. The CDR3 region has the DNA TGTGCCTGGATGGGATATTCGGGCGAGCAGTACTTC. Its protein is CAWMGYSGEQYF.

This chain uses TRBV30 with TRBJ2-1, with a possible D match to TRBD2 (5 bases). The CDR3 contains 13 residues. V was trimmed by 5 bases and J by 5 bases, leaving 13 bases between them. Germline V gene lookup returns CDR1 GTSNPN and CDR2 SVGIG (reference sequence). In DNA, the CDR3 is TGTGCCTGGCAACTTACTAGACACAATGAGCAGTTCTTC. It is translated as CAWQLTRHNEQFF.

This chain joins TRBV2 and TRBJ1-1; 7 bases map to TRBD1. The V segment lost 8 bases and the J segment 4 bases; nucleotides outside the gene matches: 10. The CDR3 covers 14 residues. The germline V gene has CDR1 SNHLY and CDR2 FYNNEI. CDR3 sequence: CASDPISGGTEAFF. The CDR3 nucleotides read TGTGCCAGCGACCCTATTTCAGGGGGCACTGAAGCTTTCTTT.

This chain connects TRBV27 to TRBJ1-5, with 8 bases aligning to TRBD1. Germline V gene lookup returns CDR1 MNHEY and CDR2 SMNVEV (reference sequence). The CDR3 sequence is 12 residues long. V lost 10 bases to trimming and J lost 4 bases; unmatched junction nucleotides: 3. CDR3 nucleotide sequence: TGTGCCATCGGGACAGGTAATCAGCCCCAGCATTTT. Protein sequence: CAIGTGNQPQHF.

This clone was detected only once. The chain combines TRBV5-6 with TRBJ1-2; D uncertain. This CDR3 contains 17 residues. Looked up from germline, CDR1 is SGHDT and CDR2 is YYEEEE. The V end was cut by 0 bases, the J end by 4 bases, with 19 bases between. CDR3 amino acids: CASSLAGSGFESYGYTF. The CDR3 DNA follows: TGTGCCAGCAGCTTGGCCGGGTCGGGTTTTGAGTCCTATGGCTACACCTTC. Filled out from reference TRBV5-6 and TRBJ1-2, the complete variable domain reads DAGVTQSPTHLIKTRGQQVTLRCSPKSGHDTVSWYQQALGQGPQFIFQYYEEEERQRGNFPDRFSGHQFPNYSSELNVNALLLGDSALYLCASSLAGSGFESYGYTFGSGTRLTVV.

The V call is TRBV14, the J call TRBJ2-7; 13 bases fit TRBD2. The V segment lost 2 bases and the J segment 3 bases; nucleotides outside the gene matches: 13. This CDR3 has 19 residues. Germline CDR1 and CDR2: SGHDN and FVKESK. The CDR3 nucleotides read TGTGCCAGCAGCCAACGGACTAGCGGGAGAATGAACCTAAGCTACGAGCAGTACTTC. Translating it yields CASSQRTSGRMNLSYEQYF.

In nucleotides, the CDR3 is TGTGCCAGCAGCTTTCAGTCTTTCGATCAGCCCCAGCATTTT. This codes for CASSFQSFDQPQHF. The chain carries TRBV7-2 and TRBJ1-5; D is ambiguous. Trimming took 3 bases from V and 5 from J, leaving 11 bases between them. From germline, CDR1 is SGHTA and CDR2 FQGNSA. The CDR3 sequence is 14 residues long.

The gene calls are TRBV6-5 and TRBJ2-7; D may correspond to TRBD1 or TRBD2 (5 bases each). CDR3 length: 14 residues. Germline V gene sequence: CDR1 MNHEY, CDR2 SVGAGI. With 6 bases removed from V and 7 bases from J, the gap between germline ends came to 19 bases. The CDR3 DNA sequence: TGTGCCAGCAGAGCAGGAGAGGGGATGGTAGAGCAGTACTTC. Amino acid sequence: CASRAGEGMVEQYF.

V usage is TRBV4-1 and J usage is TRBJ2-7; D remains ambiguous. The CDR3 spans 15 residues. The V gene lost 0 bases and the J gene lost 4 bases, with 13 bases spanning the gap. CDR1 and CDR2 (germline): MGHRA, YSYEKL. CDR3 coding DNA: TGCGCCAGCAGCCAAGATGGCAACACCGGATACGAGCAGTACTTC. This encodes CASSQDGNTGYEQYF.

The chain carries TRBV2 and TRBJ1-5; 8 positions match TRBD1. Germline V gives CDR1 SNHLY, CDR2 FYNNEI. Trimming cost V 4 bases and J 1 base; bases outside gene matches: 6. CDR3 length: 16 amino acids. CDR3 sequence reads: CASSGQGSRSNQPQHF. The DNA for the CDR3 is TGTGCCAGCAGTGGACAGGGGAGTAGGAGCAATCAGCCCCAGCATTTT.